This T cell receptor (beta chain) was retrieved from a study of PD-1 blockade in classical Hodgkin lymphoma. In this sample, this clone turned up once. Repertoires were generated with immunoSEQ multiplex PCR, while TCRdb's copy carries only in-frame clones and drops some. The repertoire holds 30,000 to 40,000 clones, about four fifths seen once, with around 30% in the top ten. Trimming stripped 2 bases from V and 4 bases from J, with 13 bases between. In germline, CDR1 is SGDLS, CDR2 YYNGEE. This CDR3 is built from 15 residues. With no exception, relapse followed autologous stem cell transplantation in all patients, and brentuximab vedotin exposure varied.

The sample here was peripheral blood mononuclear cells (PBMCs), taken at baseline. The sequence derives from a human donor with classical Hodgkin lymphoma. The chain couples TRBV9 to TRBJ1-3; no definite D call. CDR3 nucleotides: TGTGCCAGCAGCGTTCGTGGCGGGCAGGGAAACACCATATATTTT. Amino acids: CASSVRGGQGNTIYF.